Presented here are 29 T cell receptor beta chains from one specimen sequenced in a study of cytomegalovirus exposure and HLA in healthy donors. The PCR made use of 60 Vbeta and 13 Jbeta primers. Data came from immunoSEQ multiplex PCR; TCRdb stores just in-frame clones and leaves some out. The sample contains about 160,000 clones, roughly four fifths of which appear only once. Input material: PBMCs. Receptors were obtained from a female donor in good health and CMV-seronegative.

V usage is TRBV28 and J usage is TRBJ2-7, with 8 bases that match TRBD1. Germline CDR1 MDHEN, CDR2 SYDVKM. J was trimmed by 6 bases and V by 7 bases; bases with no gene match: 8. The CDR3 runs 13 residues. The CDR3 region is CASIEQGGLEQYF. The DNA of the CDR3 is TGTGCCAGCATCGAACAGGGGGGACTCGAGCAGTACTTC.

The chain employs TRBV6-1 and TRBJ2-3, with 7 nucleotides matching TRBD1. The trim removed 4 bases at V and 4 bases at J, leaving 8 bases unmatched. CDR1 is MNHNS and CDR2 is SASEGT in the germline V gene. The CDR3 runs to 15 residues. The CDR3 sequence is CASSAQTGPPDTQYF. The CDR3 DNA reads TGTGCCAGCAGTGCCCAGACAGGGCCCCCAGATACGCAGTATTTT.

The genes are TRBV2 and TRBJ2-2, with D possibly TRBD1 on 6 matching bases. Trimming left V 4 bases short and J 6 bases short, with 27 bases between. Per germline, CDR1 SNHLY and CDR2 FYNNEI. The length of the CDR3 is 19 residues. CDR3 sequence (DNA): TGTGCCAGCAGTGGCTGGTCAGGGGTTAAAGAGATTCGGGCCGGGGAGCTGTTTTTT. It specifies CASSGWSGVKEIRAGELFF.

V and J are TRBV30 and TRBJ1-2; TRBD1 matches 8 bases. The J segment lost 4 bases and the V segment lost 8 bases, leaving 12 bases of the junction unmatched. Germline V gives CDR1 GTSNPN, CDR2 SVGIG (reference sequence). This CDR3 spans 14 amino acids. DNA for the CDR3: TGTGCCCTCGCGGACAGGGCAAATGTCTATGGCTACACCTTC. This encodes CALADRANVYGYTF. Variable domain in full (rest from reference TRBV30 and TRBJ1-2): SQTIHQWPATLVQPVGSPLSLECTVEGTSNPNLYWYRQAAGRGLQLLFYSVGIGQISSEVPQNLSASRPQDRQFILSSKKLLLSDSGFYLCALADRANVYGYTFGSGTRLTVV.

The rearrangement links TRBV27 to TRBJ1-5; D remains ambiguous. V was shortened by 5 bases and J by 2 bases, with 7 bases between the two germline ends. There are 13 residues in the CDR3. Germline V CDR1 and CDR2: MNHEY, SMNVEV (reference sequence). CDR3 nucleotide sequence: TGTGCCAGCAGTCAGGCCCGCAATCAGCCCCAGCATTTT. It is translated as CASSQARNQPQHF.

This clone appeared once. The chain combines TRBV28 with TRBJ2-1; 11 nucleotides line up with TRBD1. The V segment lost 6 bases and the J segment 6 bases; nucleotides outside the gene matches: 7. Germline V CDR1 and CDR2: MDHEN, SYDVKM. The CDR3 covers 15 residues. The CDR3 DNA reads as TGTGCCAGCAGCCGCGCCGGGACAGGGGGCAATGAGCAGTTCTTC. It translates to CASSRAGTGGNEQFF.

The chain employs TRBV19 and TRBJ2-3, with TRBD2 matching over 11 bases. J gave up 6 bases and V 6 bases, and 8 bases lay outside the gene matches. Germline CDR1 and CDR2: LNHDA and SQIVND (reference sequence). CDR3 size: 15 residues. The CDR3 sequence: CASSRLAGGLDTQYF. CDR3 bases: TGTGCCAGTAGCCGTTTAGCGGGAGGGCTGGATACGCAGTATTTT. The full variable domain, completed using reference TRBV19 and TRBJ2-3, is DGGITQSPKYLFRKEGQNVTLSCEQNLNHDAMYWYRQDPGQGLRLIYYSQIVNDFQKGDIAEGYSVSREKKESFPLTVTSAQKNPTAFYLCASSRLAGGLDTQYFGPGTRLTVL.

V and J are TRBV4-3 and TRBJ1-3; D is ambiguous. Per the germline V gene, CDR1 is LGHNA and CDR2 is YSLEER. V gave up 0 bases and J gave up 4 bases, with 16 bases separating them. The CDR3 length is 17 residues. The CDR3: CASSQDLPGWVGNTIYF. The CDR3 nucleotides read TGCGCCAGCAGCCAAGATCTCCCGGGGTGGGTAGGAAACACCATATATTTT.

The J gene is TRBJ2-5, the V gene TRBV7-3; 7 bases match TRBD1. The J call may be incorrect, as the DNA end agrees better with TRBJ2-7. Germline values: CDR1 SGHTA, CDR2 FQGTGA. The CDR3 extends over 14 amino acids. CDR3 region: CASRHGTARNEQYF. CDR3 coding DNA: TGTGCCAGCAGACACGGGACAGCCCGTAACGAGCAGTACTTC.

The J gene is TRBJ2-7, the V gene TRBV21-1; the D call in the table, TRBD2, was not verified against the DNA. TRBV21-1 is a listed pseudogene. The CDR3 runs to 11 residues. CDR3 amino acids: CAPGGIYEQYF. The CDR3 DNA reads TGTGCCCCCGGAGGGATCTACGAGCAGTACTTC.

The chain recombines TRBV4-3 with TRBJ2-7; the D gene is possibly TRBD1 (6 bases). Germline V gene data show CDR1 as LGHNA and CDR2 as YSLEER. V shed 4 bases and J shed 5 bases, with 12 bases lying between them. CDR3 length: 13 amino acids. The CDR3 sequence is CASSRIRGHEQYF. In DNA, the CDR3 is TGCGCCAGCAGCCGGATCAGGGGCCACGAGCAGTACTTC.

The V gene is TRBV7-2, the J gene TRBJ2-3, with a tentative D call TRBD2 (7 bases). Germline lookup yields CDR1 SGHTA and CDR2 FQGNSA. The CDR3 consists of 15 residues. The germline V and J ends were trimmed by 5 bases and 2 bases, with 14 bases remaining between them. Here the CDR3 reads CASSTVGGPTDTQYF. CDR3 DNA sequence: TGTGCCAGCAGCACGGTGGGGGGGCCCACAGATACGCAGTATTTT.

The CDR3 DNA is TGTGCCAGCAGCTCCGGGAGCTTGGTTACCGGGGAGCTGTTTTTT. Amino acid sequence: CASSSGSLVTGELFF. This rearrangement joins TRBV5-6 to TRBJ2-2, with D possibly being TRBD2 (6 bases). The germline CDR1 and CDR2 sequences are SGHDT and YYEEEE. Trimming removed 3 bases at V and 5 bases at J, with 14 bases between. This CDR3 is 15 amino acids long. Based on the CDR3 plus reference TRBV5-6 and TRBJ2-2, the full variable domain is DAGVTQSPTHLIKTRGQQVTLRCSPKSGHDTVSWYQQALGQGPQFIFQYYEEEERQRGNFPDRFSGHQFPNYSSELNVNALLLGDSALYLCASSSGSLVTGELFFGEGSRLTVL.

For this clone: Different DNA sequences within this sample yield the same CDR3. This chain connects TRBV7-9 to TRBJ1-4; possible D gene TRBD1, 6 bases. The germline CDR1 and CDR2 sequences are SEHNR and FQNEAQ (reference sequence). V was cut by 4 bases and J by 8 bases, with 17 bases left in between. CDR3 length: 15 residues. The DNA for the CDR3 is TGTGCCAGCAGCTCAAACACAGGGAAGGACGAAAAACTGTTTTTT. Its protein product is CASSSNTGKDEKLFF.

The chain recombines TRBV5-1 with TRBJ1-4, with D uncertain. Germline V lookup: CDR1 SGHRS, CDR2 YFSETQ. There are 13 residues in the CDR3. The V and J ends lost 4 bases and 4 bases respectively, with 8 bases between them. The CDR3 loop reads CASSVGDNEKLFF. CDR3 nucleotide sequence: TGCGCCAGCAGCGTGGGCGATAATGAAAAACTGTTTTTT.

The chain employs TRBV6-1 and TRBJ2-5; D is possibly TRBD2 (7 bases). The CDR3 length is 17 residues. Trimming left V 2 bases short and J 4 bases short, with 20 bases between. CDR1 MNHNS and CDR2 SASEGT come from the germline V gene. Here the CDR3 reads CASSEMVGGRGRETQYF. The CDR3 region has the DNA TGTGCCAGCAGTGAAATGGTGGGGGGGCGAGGTCGAGAGACCCAGTACTTC.

The chain joins TRBV18 to TRBJ2-5; D unresolved. From germline, CDR1 is KGHSH and CDR2 LQKENI. With 2 bases removed from V and 4 bases from J, the gap between germline ends came to 5 bases. The CDR3 has 12 residues. CDR3 in DNA: TGTGCCAGCTCACCATTCTCAGAGACCCAGTACTTC. This sequence encodes CASSPFSETQYF.

Comment on this clone: Relative to the germline gene, one junction end is altered; a read error may explain this. The CDR3 sequence: CATSPTQDRPGDF. For the CDR3, the DNA is TGTGCCACCAGCCCAACCCAAGACAGGCCCGGCGACTTC. This sequence joins TRBV15 and TRBJ2-5; D may be TRBD1 (6 bases). The CDR3 extends over 13 amino acids. Germline CDR1 and CDR2: LNHNV and YYDKDF (reference sequence).

This rearrangement joins TRBV5-6 to TRBJ2-3; D is perhaps TRBD2 (5 bases). The V and J ends lost 0 bases and 4 bases respectively, with 12 bases between them. Germline CDR1 SGHDT, CDR2 YYEEEE. The CDR3 is 15 amino acids. CDR3 nucleotides: TGTGCCAGCAGCTTGGGTAGAGGGTTCGCAGATACGCAGTATTTT. Its protein is CASSLGRGFADTQYF.

CDR3 in amino acids: CASSSGQGTNTEAFF. The CDR3 DNA is TGTGCCAGCAGCTCAGGACAGGGCACGAACACTGAAGCTTTCTTT. The V and J genes are TRBV7-2 and TRBJ1-1, with 8 bases identical to TRBD1. V lost 4 bases to trimming and J lost 1 base; unmatched junction nucleotides: 5. This CDR3 has 15 residues. CDR1 is SGHTA, CDR2 FQGNSA, per germline.

The rearrangement joins TRBV2 to TRBJ2-1, with D hard to call. CDR3 length equals 13 residues. Germline assignment: CDR1 SNHLY and CDR2 FYNNEI. V gave up 5 bases and J gave up 3 bases, with 8 bases separating them. CDR3 in DNA: TGTGCCAGCAGTAAACAGTTCTACAATGAGCAGTTCTTC. Protein: CASSKQFYNEQFF.

The chain uses TRBV7-8 and TRBJ1-5; D not certain. There are 15 residues in the CDR3. V dropped 5 bases and J dropped 1 base, with 12 bases sitting between them. Germline loops: CDR1 SGHVS, CDR2 FQNEAQ. The CDR3 protein is CASSPRRASNQPQHF. As DNA, the CDR3 is TGTGCCAGCAGCCCAAGGAGGGCCAGCAATCAGCCCCAGCATTTT.

The chain combines TRBV28 with TRBJ1-3; 8 bases map to TRBD1. There are 16 residues in the CDR3. J gave up 2 bases and V 4 bases, and 7 bases lay outside the gene matches. Germline V gene lookup returns CDR1 MDHEN and CDR2 SYDVKM. For the CDR3, the DNA is TGTGCCAGCAGTTCTCCCGGGACAGGTACTGGAAACACCATATATTTT. Translation gives CASSSPGTGTGNTIYF. Together with reference TRBV28 and TRBJ1-3, the CDR3 gives the full variable domain: DVKVTQSSRYLVKRTGEKVFLECVQDMDHENMFWYRQDPGLGLRLIYFSYDVKMKEKGDIPEGYSVSREKKERFSLILESASTNQTSMYLCASSSPGTGTGNTIYFGEGSWLTVV.

The rearrangement joins TRBV9 to TRBJ2-6, with 7 nucleotides matching TRBD2. Trimming at V came to 2 bases and at J to 2 bases, leaving 1 base not matched to a gene. CDR3 length: 15 amino acids. Germline CDR1 is SGDLS and CDR2 is YYNGEE. The CDR3 nucleotides read TGTGCCAGCAGCGTTGGGGGGGCTGGGGCCAACGTCCTGACTTTC. Protein product: CASSVGGAGANVLTF.

The genes are TRBV4-1 and TRBJ2-1; D is unclear. Trimming took off 0 bases at V and 5 bases at J, with 14 bases between the two ends. The CDR3 length is 16 residues. Germline CDR1 and CDR2: MGHRA and YSYEKL. The CDR3 DNA reads TGCGCCAGCAGCCAAGAAGATCACCGGGTGCACAATGAGCAGTTCTTC. This sequence encodes CASSQEDHRVHNEQFF.

V gene TRBV5-4 combines with J gene TRBJ1-2; TRBD1 matches at 9 bases. Germline V gene lookup returns CDR1 SGHNT and CDR2 YYREEE (reference sequence). The CDR3 has 16 residues. Trimming cost V 3 bases and J 8 bases; bases outside gene matches: 14. This chain's CDR3 is CASSSPGQGLVSGYTF. CDR3 coding DNA: TGTGCCAGCAGCTCTCCGGGACAGGGCCTGGTCAGCGGCTACACCTTC.

This chain uses TRBV4-1 with TRBJ2-2, with 10 nucleotides matching TRBD1. This CDR3 contains 15 residues. Germline CDR1 MGHRA, CDR2 YSYEKL. After removal of 8 bases from V and 4 bases from J, the junction contained 7 bases not matched to a gene. This CDR3 is CASRPGQGTTGELFF. For the CDR3, the DNA is TGCGCCAGCCGCCCGGGACAGGGGACCACCGGGGAGCTGTTTTTT.

This chain uses TRBV4-2 with TRBJ1-2; D possibly corresponds to TRBD1 (5 bases). This CDR3 comprises 16 residues. Germline values: CDR1 LGHNA, CDR2 YNFKEQ. Trimming removed 0 bases from V and 2 bases from J, with 13 bases in between. This CDR3 reads CASSQDLDNSNYGYTF. The CDR3 DNA sequence: TGTGCCAGCAGCCAAGACCTGGACAATTCCAACTATGGCTACACCTTC.

This clone was detected only a few times. Germline is not matched at one junction end, which may reflect a read error. The chain is built from TRBV7-7 and TRBJ2-1; 13 nucleotides align to TRBD2. Germline CDR1 reads SSHAT; CDR2 reads FNYEAQ (reference sequence). This CDR3 comprises 15 residues. CDR3 loop: CASSPGTSGIGEQFF. The CDR3 DNA is TGTGCTAGCAGCCCCGGGACTAGCGGGATCGGTGAGCAGTTCTTC.